The entry that follows covers one TCR beta chain sequence. Its antigen is undetermined. The sample is drawn from a study of T cell clonotyping in hematopoietic cell transplantation. Findings of the study overall: Pathologically expanded recipient clonotypes increased progressively from day 30 to day 180 as diversity fell. Graft donor and pretransplant recipient Inverse Simpson Index values predicted broader posttransplant TCR diversity.

Sequencing used immunoSEQ multiplex PCR; TCRdb keeps in-frame clones, though not all of them. The sample has around 16,000 clones, 90% seen once. The sample comprised peripheral blood mononuclear cells. The sequence derives from a man aged 50 to 60 in good health. Some clones in this sample may be carry-over from other donors' samples.

The CDR3 nucleotides read TGCGCCAGCAGCGAATTTTACGAGCAGTACTTC. This gives the protein CASSEFYEQYF. V and J are TRBV5-1 and TRBJ2-7; D unclear. Trimming cost V 4 bases and J 4 bases, with 6 bases left between them. The CDR3 runs to 11 residues. Germline V lookup: CDR1 SGHRS, CDR2 YFSETQ.